This TCR beta chain was observed in a study of CD8+CD57+ T cells in acquired aplastic anemia. In the study overall: Each DNA sample taken from sorted CD4+ and CD8+ cells came to 3 to 3.5 ug on average.

Researchers used genomic DNA as the template to profile TCR beta VDJ and CDR3. MiXCR, applied by TCRdb to the reads, yields one record per CDR3 protein. The profile shows about 160,000 distinct CDR3 sequences, just under 45% of them singletons. Source material: sorted CD4+, CD8+, or CD8+CD57+ T cells (not recorded which) from PBMCs. This clonotype originated in a human donor in good health.

The CDR3 nucleotides are TGCAGCCTCGGACTAGCGGGTTTGTACGAGCAGTACTTC. Translating gives CSLGLAGLYEQYF. V is TRBV29-1 and J is TRBJ2-7; 11 bases fit TRBD2. Germline trimming cut 8 bases from V and 4 bases from J; bases unmatched to any gene: 7. The CDR3 is made up of 13 amino acids. Germline V gene sequence: CDR1 SQVTM, CDR2 ANQGSEA.